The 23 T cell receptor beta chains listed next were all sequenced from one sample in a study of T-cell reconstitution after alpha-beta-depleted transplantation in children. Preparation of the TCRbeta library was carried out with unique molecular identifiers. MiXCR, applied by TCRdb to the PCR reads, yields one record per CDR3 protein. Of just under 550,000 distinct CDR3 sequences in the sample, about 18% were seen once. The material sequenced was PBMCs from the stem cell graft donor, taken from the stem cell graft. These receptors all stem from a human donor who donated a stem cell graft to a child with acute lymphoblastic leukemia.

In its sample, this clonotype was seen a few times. DNA of the CDR3: TGTGCCAGCAGCTCGACAGGTGGGGAAAAACTGTTTTTT. Its translation is CASSSTGGEKLFF. This rearrangement joins TRBV9 to TRBJ1-4; maybe TRBD1 (6 bases). The CDR3 runs 13 residues. Germline CDR1 is SGDLS and CDR2 is YYNGEE. Trimming stripped 4 bases from V and 8 bases from J, with 12 bases between.

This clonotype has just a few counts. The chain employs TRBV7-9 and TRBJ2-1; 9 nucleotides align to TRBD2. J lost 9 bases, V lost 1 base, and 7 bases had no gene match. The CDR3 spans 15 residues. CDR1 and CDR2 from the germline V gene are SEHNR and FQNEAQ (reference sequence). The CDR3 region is CASSLVAGVLREQFF. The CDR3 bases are TGTGCCAGCAGCTTAGTAGCGGGAGTTCTTCGTGAGCAGTTCTTC.

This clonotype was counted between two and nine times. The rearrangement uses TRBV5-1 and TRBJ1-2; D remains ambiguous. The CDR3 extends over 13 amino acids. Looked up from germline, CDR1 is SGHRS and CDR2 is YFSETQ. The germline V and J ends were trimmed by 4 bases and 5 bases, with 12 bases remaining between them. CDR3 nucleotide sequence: TGCGCCAGCAGCCTCTCGACGGTTTATGGCTACACCTTC. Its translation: CASSLSTVYGYTF.

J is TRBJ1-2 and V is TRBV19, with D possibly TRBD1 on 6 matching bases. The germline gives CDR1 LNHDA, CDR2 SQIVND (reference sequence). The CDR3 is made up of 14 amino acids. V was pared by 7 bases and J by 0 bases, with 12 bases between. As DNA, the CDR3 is TGTGCCAGTAACCCGGGACACTCTAACTATGGCTACACCTTC. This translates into CASNPGHSNYGYTF.

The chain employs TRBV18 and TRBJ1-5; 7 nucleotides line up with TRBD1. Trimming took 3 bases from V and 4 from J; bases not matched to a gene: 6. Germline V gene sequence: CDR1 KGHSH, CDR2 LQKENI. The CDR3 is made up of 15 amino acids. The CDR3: CASSPGQIGNQPQHF. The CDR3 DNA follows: TGTGCCAGCTCACCGGGACAGATAGGGAATCAGCCCCAGCATTTT.

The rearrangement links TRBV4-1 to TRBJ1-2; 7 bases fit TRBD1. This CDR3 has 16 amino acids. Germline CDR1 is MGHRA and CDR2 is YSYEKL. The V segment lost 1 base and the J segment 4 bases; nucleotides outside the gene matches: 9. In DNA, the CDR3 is TGCGCCAGCAGCCAAGTTGGGAGGGGGCAGGGCTATGGCTACACCTTC. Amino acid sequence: CASSQVGRGQGYGYTF.

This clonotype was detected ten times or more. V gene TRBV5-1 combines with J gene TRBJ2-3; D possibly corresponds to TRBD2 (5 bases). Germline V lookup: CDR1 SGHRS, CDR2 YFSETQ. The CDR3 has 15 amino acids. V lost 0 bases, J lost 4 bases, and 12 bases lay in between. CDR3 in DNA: TGCGCCAGCAGCTTGGACGGCCTAGCCGCAGATACGCAGTATTTT. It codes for CASSLDGLAADTQYF.

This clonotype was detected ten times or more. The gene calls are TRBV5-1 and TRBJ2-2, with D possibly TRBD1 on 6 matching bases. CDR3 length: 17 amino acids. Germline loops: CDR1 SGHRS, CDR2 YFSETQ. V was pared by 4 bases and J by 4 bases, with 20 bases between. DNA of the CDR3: TGCGCCAGCAGCCTCCTCCTAGGGGGTCAAGGCACCGGGGAGCTGTTTTTT. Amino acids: CASSLLLGGQGTGELFF.

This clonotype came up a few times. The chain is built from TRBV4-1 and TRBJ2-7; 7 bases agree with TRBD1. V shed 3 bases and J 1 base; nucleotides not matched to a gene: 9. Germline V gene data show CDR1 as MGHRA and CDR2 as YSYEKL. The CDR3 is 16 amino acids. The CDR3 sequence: CASSHGLTGSSYEQYF. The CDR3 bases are TGCGCCAGCAGCCACGGATTGACAGGGAGTTCCTACGAGCAGTACTTC.

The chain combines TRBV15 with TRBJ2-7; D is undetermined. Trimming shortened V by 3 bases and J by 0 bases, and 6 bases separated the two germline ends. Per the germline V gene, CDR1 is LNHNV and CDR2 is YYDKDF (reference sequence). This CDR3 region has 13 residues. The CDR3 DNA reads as TGTGCCACCAGCAGTTGGACCTCCTACGAGCAGTACTTC. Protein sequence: CATSSWTSYEQYF.

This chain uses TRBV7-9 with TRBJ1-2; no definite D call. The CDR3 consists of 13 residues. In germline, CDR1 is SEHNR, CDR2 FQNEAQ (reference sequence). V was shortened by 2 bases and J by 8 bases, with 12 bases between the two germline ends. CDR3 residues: CASSLPGLEGYTF. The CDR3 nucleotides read TGTGCCAGCAGCTTACCGGGGTTAGAAGGCTACACCTTC.

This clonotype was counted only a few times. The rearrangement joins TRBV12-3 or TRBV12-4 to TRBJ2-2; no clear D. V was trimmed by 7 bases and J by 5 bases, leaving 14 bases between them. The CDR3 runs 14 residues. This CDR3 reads CASNLNGITGELFF. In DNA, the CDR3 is TGTGCCAGCAACCTTAATGGGATTACCGGGGAGCTGTTTTTT.

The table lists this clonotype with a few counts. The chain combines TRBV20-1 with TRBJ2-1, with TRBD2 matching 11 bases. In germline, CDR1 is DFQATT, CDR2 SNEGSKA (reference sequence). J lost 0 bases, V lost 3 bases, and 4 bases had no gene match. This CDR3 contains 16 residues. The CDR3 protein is CSARGLAASSYNEQFF. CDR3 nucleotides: TGCAGTGCTAGGGGACTAGCGGCCAGCTCCTACAATGAGCAGTTCTTC.

CDR3 amino acids: CASSLEGWGSNQPQHF. The CDR3 nucleotides read TGTGCCAGCAGCTTAGAGGGCTGGGGAAGCAATCAGCCCCAGCATTTT. The V gene is TRBV7-8, the J gene TRBJ1-5; D gene unclear. The V gene's germline CDR1 is SGHVS and CDR2 FQNEAQ. The CDR3 runs 16 residues. The V and J ends lost 1 base and 1 base respectively, with 11 bases between them.

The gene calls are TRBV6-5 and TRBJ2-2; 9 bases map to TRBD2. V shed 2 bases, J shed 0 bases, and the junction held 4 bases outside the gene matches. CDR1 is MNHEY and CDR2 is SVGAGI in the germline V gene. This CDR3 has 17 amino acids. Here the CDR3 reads CASSYPGLAPNTGELFF. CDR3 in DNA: TGTGCCAGCAGTTACCCCGGACTAGCGCCGAACACCGGGGAGCTGTTTTTT.

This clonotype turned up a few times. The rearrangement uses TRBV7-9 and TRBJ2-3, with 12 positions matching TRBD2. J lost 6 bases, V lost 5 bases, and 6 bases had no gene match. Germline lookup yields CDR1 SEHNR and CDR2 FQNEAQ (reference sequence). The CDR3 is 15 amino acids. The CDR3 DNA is TGTGCCAGCAGCCAACTAGCGGGAGGCGTGGATACGCAGTATTTT. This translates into CASSQLAGGVDTQYF.

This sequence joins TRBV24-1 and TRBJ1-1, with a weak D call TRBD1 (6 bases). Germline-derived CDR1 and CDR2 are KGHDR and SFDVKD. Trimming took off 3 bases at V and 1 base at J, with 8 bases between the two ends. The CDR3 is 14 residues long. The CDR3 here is CATSDSRGNTEAFF. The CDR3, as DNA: TGTGCCACCAGTGATAGCAGGGGGAACACTGAAGCTTTCTTT.

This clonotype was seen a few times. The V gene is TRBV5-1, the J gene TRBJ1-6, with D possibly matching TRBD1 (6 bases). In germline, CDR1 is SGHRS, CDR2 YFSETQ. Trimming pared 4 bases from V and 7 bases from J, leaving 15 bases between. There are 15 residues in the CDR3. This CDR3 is CASSDLGRGNSPLHF. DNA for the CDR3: TGCGCCAGCAGCGACCTCGGAAGGGGGAATTCACCCCTCCACTTT.

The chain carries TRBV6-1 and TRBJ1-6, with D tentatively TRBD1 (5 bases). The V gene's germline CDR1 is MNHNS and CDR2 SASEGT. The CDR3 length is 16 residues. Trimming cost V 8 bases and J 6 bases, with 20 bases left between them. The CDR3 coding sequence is TGTGCCAGCGACGGGGCTGTGGCGGGGTCTAATTCACCCCTCCACTTT. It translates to CASDGAVAGSNSPLHF.

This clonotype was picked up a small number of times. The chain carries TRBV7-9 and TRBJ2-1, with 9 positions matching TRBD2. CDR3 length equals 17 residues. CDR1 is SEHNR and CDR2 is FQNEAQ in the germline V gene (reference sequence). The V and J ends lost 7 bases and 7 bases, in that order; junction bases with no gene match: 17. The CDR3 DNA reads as TGTGCCAGCATCGGGCCCTTGAGTAGCGGGAGTTTTAATGAGCAGTTCTTC. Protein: CASIGPLSSGSFNEQFF.

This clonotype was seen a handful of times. The DNA of the CDR3 is TGTGCCAGCAGCTTCTCCGGGGTAGCGGATATCCATGAGCAGTTCTTC. Translated: CASSFSGVADIHEQFF. The gene calls are TRBV7-8 and TRBJ2-1; a possible D gene is TRBD2 (6 bases). CDR1 is SGHVS and CDR2 is FQNEAQ in the germline V gene. The CDR3 is 16 residues long. V gave up 3 bases and J gave up 8 bases, with 20 bases separating them. Supplemented by reference TRBV7-8 and TRBJ2-1, the full variable domain reads GAGVSQSPRYKVAKRGQDVALRCDPISGHVSLFWYQQALGQGPEFLTYFQNEAQLDKSGLPSDRFFAERPEGSVSTLKIQRTQQEDSAVYLCASSFSGVADIHEQFFGPGTRLTVL.

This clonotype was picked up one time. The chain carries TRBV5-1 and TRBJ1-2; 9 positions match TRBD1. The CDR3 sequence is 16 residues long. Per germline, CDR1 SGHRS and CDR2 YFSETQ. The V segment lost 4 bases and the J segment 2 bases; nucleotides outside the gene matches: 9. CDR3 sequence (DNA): TGCGCCAGCAGCCCCCCCACACAGGGGGCGAACTATGGCTACACCTTC. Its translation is CASSPPTQGANYGYTF.

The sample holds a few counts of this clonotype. The DNA of the CDR3 is TGTGCCAGCAGCCCTCTGGTTGCAACTAATGAAAAACTGTTTTTT. This encodes CASSPLVATNEKLFF. This chain joins TRBV7-9 and TRBJ1-4; D is unresolved. CDR1 is SEHNR, CDR2 FQNEAQ, per germline (reference sequence). This CDR3 comprises 15 residues. Trimming removed 5 bases from V and 0 bases from J, with 10 bases in between.